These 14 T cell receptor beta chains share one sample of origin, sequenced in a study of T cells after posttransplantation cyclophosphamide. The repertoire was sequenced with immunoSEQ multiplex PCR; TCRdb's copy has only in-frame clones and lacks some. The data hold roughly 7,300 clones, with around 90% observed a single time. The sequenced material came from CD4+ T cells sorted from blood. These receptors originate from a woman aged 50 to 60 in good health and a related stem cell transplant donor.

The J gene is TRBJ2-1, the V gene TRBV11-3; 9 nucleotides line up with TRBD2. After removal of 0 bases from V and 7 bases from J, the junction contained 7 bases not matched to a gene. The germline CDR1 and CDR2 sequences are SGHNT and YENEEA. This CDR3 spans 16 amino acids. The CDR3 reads CASSLDLRGGRNEQFF. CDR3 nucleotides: TGTGCCAGCAGCTTAGATTTGCGGGGGGGCCGTAATGAGCAGTTCTTC.

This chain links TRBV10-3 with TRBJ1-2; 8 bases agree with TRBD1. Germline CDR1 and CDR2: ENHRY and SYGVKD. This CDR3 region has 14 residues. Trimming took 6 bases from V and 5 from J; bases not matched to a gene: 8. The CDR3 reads CAISPGTGPYGYTF. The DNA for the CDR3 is TGTGCCATCAGCCCCGGGACAGGCCCTTATGGCTACACCTTC.

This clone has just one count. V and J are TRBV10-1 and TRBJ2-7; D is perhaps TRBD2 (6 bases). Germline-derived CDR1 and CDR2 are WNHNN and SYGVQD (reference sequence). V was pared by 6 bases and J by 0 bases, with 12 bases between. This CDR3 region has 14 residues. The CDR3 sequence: CASRAGGSSYEQYF. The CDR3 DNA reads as TGCGCCAGCAGAGCCGGGGGAAGCTCCTACGAGCAGTACTTC.

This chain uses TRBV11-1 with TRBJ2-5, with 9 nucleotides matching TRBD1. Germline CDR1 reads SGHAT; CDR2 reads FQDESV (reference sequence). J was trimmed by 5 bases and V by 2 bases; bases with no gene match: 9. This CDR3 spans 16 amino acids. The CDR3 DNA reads TGTGCCAGCAGCTTAAGGTGGACAGGGGAAGGGGAGACCCAGTACTTC. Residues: CASSLRWTGEGETQYF.

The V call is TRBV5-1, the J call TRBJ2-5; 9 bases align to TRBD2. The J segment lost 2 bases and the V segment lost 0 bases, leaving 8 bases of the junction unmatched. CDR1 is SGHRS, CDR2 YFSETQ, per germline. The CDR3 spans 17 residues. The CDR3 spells CASSLEASGMRQETQYF. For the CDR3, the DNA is TGCGCCAGCAGCTTGGAGGCTAGCGGGATGAGGCAAGAGACCCAGTACTTC.

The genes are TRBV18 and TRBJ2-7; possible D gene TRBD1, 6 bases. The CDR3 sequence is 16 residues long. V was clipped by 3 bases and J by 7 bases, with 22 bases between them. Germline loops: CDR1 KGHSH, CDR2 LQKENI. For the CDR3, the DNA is TGTGCCAGCTCACCCCAGCACCCTACAGGGAGTGCTGAGCAGTACTTC. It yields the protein CASSPQHPTGSAEQYF.

CDR3 in amino acids: CASSQDPAGGGTDTQYF. In nucleotides, the CDR3 is TGCGCCAGCAGCCAAGATCCAGCGGGGGGAGGCACAGATACGCAGTATTTT. J is TRBJ2-3 and V is TRBV4-1; 9 nucleotides align to TRBD2. Germline CDR1 is MGHRA and CDR2 is YSYEKL. The CDR3 extends over 17 amino acids. V lost 0 bases to trimming and J lost 1 base; unmatched junction nucleotides: 5.

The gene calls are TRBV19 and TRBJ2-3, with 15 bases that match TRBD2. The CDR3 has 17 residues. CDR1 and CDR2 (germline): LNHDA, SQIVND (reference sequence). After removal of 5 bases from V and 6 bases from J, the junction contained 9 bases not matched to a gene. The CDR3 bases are TGTGCCAGTAGTCCCGGACTAGCGGGGGGGCCCGGGGATACGCAGTATTTT. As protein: CASSPGLAGGPGDTQYF.

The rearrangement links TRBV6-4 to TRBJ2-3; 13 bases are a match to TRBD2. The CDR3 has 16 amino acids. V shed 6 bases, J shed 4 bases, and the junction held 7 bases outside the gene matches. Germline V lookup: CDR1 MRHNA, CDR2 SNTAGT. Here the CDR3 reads CASSAGLAGVADTQYF. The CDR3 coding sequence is TGTGCCAGCAGCGCCGGACTAGCGGGGGTGGCAGATACGCAGTATTTT.

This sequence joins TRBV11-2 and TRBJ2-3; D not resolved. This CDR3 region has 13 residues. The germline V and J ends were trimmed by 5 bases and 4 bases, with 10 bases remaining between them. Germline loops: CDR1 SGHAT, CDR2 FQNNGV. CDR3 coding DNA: TGTGCCAGCAGCCCCTACCCCGCAGATACGCAGTATTTT. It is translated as CASSPYPADTQYF.

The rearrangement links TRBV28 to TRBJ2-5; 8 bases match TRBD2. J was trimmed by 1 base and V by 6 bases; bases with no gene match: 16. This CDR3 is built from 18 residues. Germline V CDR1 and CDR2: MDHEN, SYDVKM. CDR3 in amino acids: CASSRSQGLGSLQETQYF. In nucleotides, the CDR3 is TGTGCCAGCAGCCGATCACAGGGACTAGGAAGTCTCCAAGAGACCCAGTACTTC.

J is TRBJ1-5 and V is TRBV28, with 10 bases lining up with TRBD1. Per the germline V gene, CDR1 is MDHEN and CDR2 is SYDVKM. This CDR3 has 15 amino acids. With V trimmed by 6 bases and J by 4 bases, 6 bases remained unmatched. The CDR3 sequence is CASSRDRGPNQPQHF. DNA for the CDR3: TGTGCCAGCAGCCGGGACAGGGGCCCGAATCAGCCCCAGCATTTT.

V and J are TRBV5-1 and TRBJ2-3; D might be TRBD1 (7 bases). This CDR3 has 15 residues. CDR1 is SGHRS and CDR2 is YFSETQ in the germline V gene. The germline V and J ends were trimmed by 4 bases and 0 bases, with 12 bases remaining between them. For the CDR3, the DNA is TGCGCCAGCAGCGCGGGACAGTTTAGCACAGATACGCAGTATTTT. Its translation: CASSAGQFSTDTQYF.

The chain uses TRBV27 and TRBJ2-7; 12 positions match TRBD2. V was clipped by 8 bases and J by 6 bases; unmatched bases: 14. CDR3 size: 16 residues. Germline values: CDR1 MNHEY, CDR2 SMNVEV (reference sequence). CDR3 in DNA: TGTGCCAGCGGGTTGACTAGCGGGAGCGTTTATCGCGAGCAGTACTTC. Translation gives CASGLTSGSVYREQYF.